This TCR beta chain was observed in a study of T cells after yellow fever vaccination. Points from the study as a whole: Within FACS-sorted repertoires, abundant clonotypes contaminating from the bulk population could be present. Reappearing after the booster were most of the clones from primary vaccination (96% CD4, around 88% CD8).

The CDR3 totals 16 residues. The V gene's germline CDR1 is SGHRS and CDR2 YFSETQ. V was pared by 2 bases and J by 0 bases, with 13 bases between. This clonotype was seen once. The target antigen is unknown. The TCR cDNA carried a universal primer site and UMIs from 5'RACE template switching. TCRdb fed the 5' RACE reads into MiXCR, producing one record per CDR3 protein. The data contain roughly 400,000 distinct CDR3 sequences, approximately 18% of them seen just once; the ten biggest clones take up roughly a sixth. The TCR sequence derives from a young man who received the YFV17D yellow fever vaccine. The chain links TRBV5-1 to TRBJ2-3, with D tentatively TRBD1 (5 bases). The sample consisted of PBMCs, taken before the yellow fever booster vaccination. CDR3 amino acids: CASSFLRVSSTDTQYF. The CDR3 bases are TGCGCCAGCAGCTTCCTCAGGGTCTCTAGCACAGATACGCAGTATTTT.